This TCR beta chain appears in the sequencing data of a study of human T cells and chemical hapten exposure. The study, taken as a whole, reports: The number of TCRs above 1 in 1000 frequency did not change after DPC sensitization.

This clonotype was recorded a few times. Its antigen is still unknown. Extraction of total RNA was performed on unfractionated whole blood. Each cDNA molecule in the library carried unique molecular identifiers. Per the authors' pipeline: With a range of about 20,000 to 690,600, the median per sample was 95,638 TCRs. TCRdb recomputed calls from the reads with MiXCR, one row per CDR3 protein. The authors' filters were not applied to this entry. The sample records 120,000 or so distinct CDR3 sequences, approximately 9% being singletons. Germline V CDR1 and CDR2: SEHNR, FQNEAQ (reference sequence). The CDR3 has 16 residues. V was clipped by 6 bases and J by 4 bases, with 18 bases between them.

The rearrangement links TRBV7-9 to TRBJ1-4, with a weak D call TRBD1 (6 bases). This clonotype was obtained from a human donor in good health. Some clones in this sample may be carry-over from other donors' samples. Specimen: whole blood. The CDR3 DNA follows: TGTGCCAGCAGTCAACTCACAGGGAGAGGTAATGAAAAACTGTTTTTT. This gives the protein CASSQLTGRGNEKLFF.